One sample yielded the 3 T cell receptor beta chains listed below, sequenced in a study of cytomegalovirus exposure and HLA in healthy donors. Primers included in the PCR were 60 Vbeta and 13 Jbeta primers. Assay used: immunoSEQ multiplex PCR; TCRdb lists only in-frame clones, some missing. This sample has some 120,000 clones; 75% to 85% occur once, and the top ten carry roughly 9.3%. The sequenced sample was PBMCs. These receptors came from a woman aged 50 to 60 in good health and CMV-seropositive.

The V gene is TRBV10-3, the J gene TRBJ1-2; TRBD1 matches 7 bases. Unmatched junction bases numbered 12, after V lost 5 bases and J lost 0 bases. There are 17 residues in the CDR3. CDR1 is ENHRY, CDR2 SYGVKD, per germline. This CDR3 is CAISQEGGLPTNYGYTF. The CDR3 DNA is TGTGCCATCAGTCAGGAAGGGGGCCTCCCGACTAACTATGGCTACACCTTC.

A few counts support this clone. The chain links TRBV6-6 to TRBJ1-1; 7 nucleotides agree with TRBD1. The CDR3 loop spans 14 amino acids. Germline V gene data show CDR1 as MNHNY and CDR2 as SVGAGI (reference sequence). With V trimmed by 2 bases and J by 1 base, 1 base remained unmatched. CDR3 sequence reads: CASSYQGENTEAFF. Here the CDR3 DNA reads TGTGCCAGCAGTTACCAGGGGGAGAACACTGAAGCTTTCTTT.

The chain combines TRBV28 with TRBJ2-7, with TRBD1 identical over 12 bases. V lost 5 bases and J lost 3; bases outside the gene matches: 14. The germline V gene has CDR1 MDHEN and CDR2 SYDVKM. The CDR3 consists of 18 residues. CDR3 nucleotide sequence: TGTGCCAGCAGTCCCGGGACAGGGGGCGCCGATCCTTACTACGAGCAGTACTTC. The encoded protein is CASSPGTGGADPYYEQYF. The full variable domain, its missing parts supplied by reference TRBV28 and TRBJ2-7, is DVKVTQSSRYLVKRTGEKVFLECVQDMDHENMFWYRQDPGLGLRLIYFSYDVKMKEKGDIPEGYSVSREKKERFSLILESASTNQTSMYLCASSPGTGGADPYYEQYFGPGTRLTVT.